The 30 T cell receptor beta chains below come from one sample, sequenced in a study of identical twins. A single record per CDR3 protein comes from TCRdb applying MiXCR to the 5' RACE reads. The sample contains 310,000 or so distinct CDR3 sequences, roughly 9.7% of which appear only once. Separately, the same data were catalogued under a study of yellow fever vaccine responses in identical twins.

The sequenced sample was CD8+ T cells sorted from blood. The receptors derive from a woman under 30 in good health.

The CDR3 loop reads CSVRQGWTDTQYF. The CDR3 DNA reads as TGCAGCGTTCGACAGGGATGGACAGATACGCAGTATTTT. The chain employs TRBV29-1 and TRBJ2-3; TRBD1 matches 7 bases. The CDR3 spans 13 residues. V lost 5 bases and J lost 3; bases outside the gene matches: 5. CDR1 is SQVTM and CDR2 is ANQGSEA in the germline V gene.

This clonotype was observed a few times. This chain joins TRBV4-1 and TRBJ2-7; D is undetermined. The length of the CDR3 is 14 residues. Germline V gene data show CDR1 as MGHRA and CDR2 as YSYEKL. V shed 1 base and J shed 2 bases, with 9 bases lying between them. The CDR3 DNA follows: TGCGCCAGCAGCCAAGCGTACTCAACCTACGAGCAGTACTTC. Its translation is CASSQAYSTYEQYF.

The rearrangement joins TRBV5-6 to TRBJ2-3, with unresolved D. This CDR3 region has 12 residues. V dropped 4 bases and J dropped 6 bases, with 9 bases sitting between them. Germline CDR1 SGHDT, CDR2 YYEEEE. In DNA, the CDR3 is TGTGCCAGCAGCCCGGATTGGGATACGCAGTATTTT. Translating it yields CASSPDWDTQYF.

This clonotype has ten or more counts. The chain has TRBV27 and TRBJ2-7; the D is unclear. V was shortened by 5 bases and J by 6 bases, with 14 bases between the two germline ends. The CDR3 consists of 13 residues. Germline V gene data show CDR1 as MNHEY and CDR2 as SMNVEV (reference sequence). The CDR3 protein is CASSNPSRVEQYF. For the CDR3, the DNA is TGTGCCAGCAGTAACCCCTCCCGGGTCGAGCAGTACTTC.

The chain combines TRBV9 with TRBJ2-2; 9 positions agree with TRBD2. The V and J ends lost 3 bases and 1 base, in that order; junction bases with no gene match: 7. The CDR3 covers 17 residues. The germline gives CDR1 SGDLS, CDR2 YYNGEE. The CDR3 DNA is TGTGCCAGCAGCGATAATCCAGCGGGGGGGAACACCGGGGAGCTGTTTTTT. It codes for CASSDNPAGGNTGELFF.

This clonotype was found a few times. The rearrangement uses TRBV11-2 and TRBJ2-1; D gene ambiguous. The germline V gene has CDR1 SGHAT and CDR2 FQNNGV. V gave up 0 bases and J gave up 4 bases, with 16 bases separating them. The CDR3 consists of 17 residues. The CDR3 sequence: CASSLDPPSLRYNEQFF. In nucleotides, the CDR3 is TGTGCCAGCAGCTTAGATCCGCCCAGCCTGAGGTACAATGAGCAGTTCTTC. Combining the CDR3 with reference TRBV11-2 and TRBJ2-1 gives the whole variable domain EAGVAQSPRYKIIEKRQSVAFWCNPISGHATLYWYQQILGQGPKLLIQFQNNGVVDDSQLPKDRFSAERLKGVDSTLKIQPAKLEDSAVYLCASSLDPPSLRYNEQFFGPGTRLTVL.

The chain combines TRBV9 with TRBJ1-5; TRBD1 is a possible D gene (5 bases). This CDR3 contains 14 residues. Trimming cost V 2 bases and J 3 bases, with 9 bases left between them. Per germline, CDR1 SGDLS and CDR2 YYNGEE. CDR3 loop: CASSVGTINQPQHF. The CDR3 nucleotides are TGTGCCAGCAGCGTCGGGACTATCAATCAGCCCCAGCATTTT.

The chain combines TRBV3-1 with TRBJ2-5, with D possibly matching TRBD2 (6 bases). The CDR3 has 15 amino acids. V was shortened by 2 bases and J by 2 bases, with 12 bases between the two germline ends. Looked up from germline, CDR1 is LGHDT and CDR2 is YNNKEL (reference sequence). CDR3 residues: CASSQLWRDQETQYF. Here the CDR3 DNA reads TGTGCCAGCAGCCAACTTTGGAGGGATCAAGAGACCCAGTACTTC.

This clonotype has more than one count but fewer than ten. At one end the junction does not follow the germline gene, possibly because of a read error. J is TRBJ2-7 and V is TRBV7-7; D possibly uses TRBD1 or TRBD2 (5 bases each). This CDR3 has 20 amino acids. Germline-derived CDR1 and CDR2 are SSHAT and FNYEAQ (reference sequence). The CDR3 nucleotides read TGTGCTAGCAGCTTAGTGGGACCGAGTAATGGGCGGACGAGCTCCTACGAGCAGTACTTC. Encoded protein: CASSLVGPSNGRTSSYEQYF.

This clonotype was counted at least ten times. V is TRBV3-1 and J is TRBJ2-1; D not certain. CDR1 and CDR2 from the germline V gene are LGHDT and YNNKEL (reference sequence). Trimming took off 3 bases at V and 8 bases at J, with 17 bases between the two ends. The CDR3 spans 15 residues. CDR3 coding DNA: TGTGCCAGCAGCCACTACCTGGGCCCGTCGGATGAGCAGTTCTTC. Protein: CASSHYLGPSDEQFF.

This clonotype was seen repeatedly, ten times or more. The rearrangement links TRBV12-3 or TRBV12-4 to TRBJ1-1; possible D gene TRBD1, 6 bases. V dropped 6 bases and J dropped 2 bases, with 13 bases sitting between them. The CDR3 length is 14 residues. In DNA, the CDR3 is TGTGCCAGCAGCCTCGGGACACCAAACACTGAAGCTTTCTTT. Its translation is CASSLGTPNTEAFF.

This clonotype was detected a few times. The chain has TRBV6-1 and TRBJ1-5; D call uncertain. Trimming cost V 6 bases and J 5 bases, with 20 bases left between them. The CDR3 is made up of 16 amino acids. Germline V gene lookup returns CDR1 MNHNS and CDR2 SASEGT. CDR3 sequence (DNA): TGTGCCAGCAGCCCCCTAGGGTATGGATTGGATCAGCCCCAGCATTTT. It is translated as CASSPLGYGLDQPQHF.

The chain is built from TRBV27 and TRBJ2-1; D is unresolved. Trimming shortened V by 6 bases and J by 10 bases, and 13 bases separated the two germline ends. CDR3 length equals 12 residues. Germline CDR1 reads MNHEY; CDR2 reads SMNVEV (reference sequence). CDR3: CASSLPGPEQFF. As DNA, the CDR3 is TGTGCCAGCAGCCTACCAGGCCCAGAGCAGTTCTTC.

This clonotype occurred many times. V and J are TRBV4-1 and TRBJ2-7; TRBD2 matches at 9 bases. The CDR3 has 14 residues. Per the germline V gene, CDR1 is MGHRA and CDR2 is YSYEKL. J was trimmed by 6 bases and V by 1 base; bases with no gene match: 4. The CDR3 reads CASSQGLLAGEQYF. CDR3 in DNA: TGCGCCAGCAGCCAAGGTTTACTAGCGGGCGAGCAGTACTTC.

Details on this clonotype: A much more abundant neighbour one base away suggests this may be a read error. The genes are TRBV12-3 or TRBV12-4 and TRBJ2-2; 7 nucleotides align to TRBD1. V gave up 11 bases and J gave up 0 bases; unmatched junction bases: 3. The CDR3 is 13 residues long. The CDR3 reads CAGTGANTGELFF. CDR3 nucleotides: TGTGCCGGCACAGGGGCGAACACCGGGGAGCTGTTTTTT.

The V and J genes are TRBV19 and TRBJ2-5; maybe TRBD2 (5 bases). The CDR3 covers 15 residues. Germline CDR1 is LNHDA and CDR2 is SQIVND (reference sequence). The V end was cut by 3 bases, the J end by 2 bases, with 13 bases between. CDR3 nucleotides: TGTGCCAGTAGTATCTCTCTAGCACCTCAAGAGACCCAGTACTTC. Amino acid sequence: CASSISLAPQETQYF.

This clonotype has only a few counts. The V gene is TRBV29-1, the J gene TRBJ2-1, with 7 bases fitting TRBD1. With V trimmed by 6 bases and J by 9 bases, 17 bases remained unmatched. The length of the CDR3 is 15 residues. CDR1 is SQVTM, CDR2 ANQGSEA, per germline. The CDR3 coding sequence is TGCAGCGTGGATGACAGGGTCCGGTGGTCGGGTGAGCAGTTCTTC. Translating gives CSVDDRVRWSGEQFF.

Worth noting for this clonotype: Since a much larger clone is just one base distant, this may be a read error. The chain combines TRBV20-1 with TRBJ2-1; 9 nucleotides line up with TRBD2. This CDR3 region has 15 residues. Germline loops: CDR1 DFQATT, CDR2 SNEGSKA (reference sequence). J gave up 6 bases and V 6 bases, and 12 bases lay outside the gene matches. The CDR3 region is CSARTWAGGSNEQFF. The CDR3 nucleotides are TGCAGTGCCCGGACCTGGGCGGGGGGGTCCAATGAGCAGTTCTTC.

The chain uses TRBV27 and TRBJ2-5; perhaps TRBD2 as D (6 bases). The CDR3 spans 14 residues. V lost 6 bases and J lost 5, with 16 bases in between. Germline V gene lookup returns CDR1 MNHEY and CDR2 SMNVEV (reference sequence). In DNA form, the CDR3 reads TGTGCCAGCAGCCCCTTGGCGGGGTTGGAGACCCAGTACTTC. Protein: CASSPLAGLETQYF.

Many counts were recorded for this clonotype. The rearrangement links TRBV4-1 to TRBJ1-1, with 8 positions matching TRBD1. Per the germline V gene, CDR1 is MGHRA and CDR2 is YSYEKL. Germline trimming cut 1 base from V and 6 bases from J; bases unmatched to any gene: 4. The CDR3 loop spans 14 amino acids. CDR3 coding DNA: TGCGCCAGCAGCCAAGGACAGGGGAGGGCTGAAGCTTTCTTT. Residues: CASSQGQGRAEAFF.

This clonotype occurred a few times. This sequence joins TRBV7-3 and TRBJ1-1; no clear D. CDR1 is SGHTA, CDR2 FQGTGA, per germline. This CDR3 is built from 12 residues. With 9 bases removed from V and 4 bases from J, the gap between germline ends came to 12 bases. The CDR3, as DNA: TGTGCCAGTAGCGACGGTTTCACTGAAGCTTTCTTT. This encodes CASSDGFTEAFF.

This clonotype was observed a few times. The chain uses TRBV12-3 or TRBV12-4 and TRBJ2-1, with 12 bases matching TRBD1. The CDR3 runs to 17 residues. V dropped 10 bases and J dropped 7; count of bases not matched to a gene: 17. CDR3 amino acids: CATVRYSGTGGWNEQFF. The CDR3 nucleotides read TGTGCCACCGTAAGATATTCCGGGACAGGGGGCTGGAATGAGCAGTTCTTC.

There are many counts of this clonotype. J is TRBJ2-3 and V is TRBV29-1; no clear D gene. The CDR3 is 10 residues long. From germline, CDR1 is SQVTM and CDR2 ANQGSEA. V gave up 3 bases and J gave up 4 bases, with 2 bases separating them. The CDR3 DNA follows: TGCAGCGTTGAGTCAGATACGCAGTATTTT. Its translation is CSVESDTQYF.

This sequence joins TRBV4-2 and TRBJ1-2, with D maybe TRBD1 (6 bases). Looked up from germline, CDR1 is LGHNA and CDR2 is YNFKEQ. This CDR3 is built from 16 residues. Trimming removed 5 bases at V and 2 bases at J, with 18 bases between. Here the CDR3 DNA reads TGTGCCAGCAGCACCAAACCAGGGGCCACCAACTATGGCTACACCTTC. This sequence encodes CASSTKPGATNYGYTF.

The chain combines TRBV9 with TRBJ2-5, with D possibly being TRBD2 (7 bases). Germline CDR1 SGDLS, CDR2 YYNGEE. The V end lost 0 bases, the J end lost 4 bases, and 16 bases lay between the germline ends. There are 16 residues in the CDR3. CDR3 bases: TGTGCCAGCAGCGTAGGGGTAGGGGGGGCAGGAGAGACCCAGTACTTC. This sequence encodes CASSVGVGGAGETQYF.

This clonotype was picked up a small number of times. The V call is TRBV7-3, the J call TRBJ1-2, with 8 bases aligning to TRBD1. Trimming took 2 bases from V and 4 from J; bases not matched to a gene: 6. Germline CDR1 and CDR2: SGHTA and FQGTGA. CDR3 size: 15 residues. CDR3 in amino acids: CASSLVPGGIYGYTF. CDR3 in DNA: TGTGCCAGCAGCTTAGTTCCAGGGGGCATCTATGGCTACACCTTC.

This clonotype has just a few counts. This sequence joins TRBV10-3 and TRBJ2-1, with D possibly called TRBD1 or TRBD2 (5 bases each). This CDR3 spans 14 amino acids. Trimming removed 4 bases at V and 0 bases at J, with 7 bases between. Germline CDR1 is ENHRY and CDR2 is SYGVKD. The CDR3 reads CAISGGSSYNEQFF. The DNA of the CDR3 is TGTGCCATCAGTGGGGGGAGCTCCTACAATGAGCAGTTCTTC.

This clonotype was detected many times. J is TRBJ2-5 and V is TRBV7-9; TRBD1 agrees at 8 bases. CDR1 SEHNR and CDR2 FQNEAQ come from the germline V gene (reference sequence). Trimming at V came to 5 bases and at J to 7 bases, leaving 9 bases not matched to a gene. The CDR3 is 14 amino acids. Here the CDR3 DNA reads TGTGCCAGCAGCATGGGACAGGAGGGACGGACCCAGTACTTC. This codes for CASSMGQEGRTQYF.

This clonotype showed up just a few times. The rearrangement uses TRBV20-1 and TRBJ1-3; possibly TRBD1 for D (6 bases). Germline V gene lookup returns CDR1 DFQATT and CDR2 SNEGSKA (reference sequence). V was clipped by 6 bases and J by 6 bases, with 15 bases between them. The CDR3 has 13 residues. The CDR3 reads CSAQIGQLNTIYF. DNA for the CDR3: TGCAGTGCGCAAATCGGACAGTTAAACACCATATATTTT.

There are many counts of this clonotype. V gene TRBV29-1 combines with J gene TRBJ2-1; no definite D call. CDR1 SQVTM and CDR2 ANQGSEA come from the germline V gene. Trimming took off 0 bases at V and 6 bases at J, with 12 bases between the two ends. This CDR3 region has 14 residues. CDR3 sequence: CSVEDWQHSNEQFF. The CDR3 DNA sequence: TGCAGCGTTGAAGACTGGCAGCACTCCAATGAGCAGTTCTTC.